The clone carrying this T cell receptor beta chain has at least ten counts. Its matching antigen is unknown. This entry comes from a study of CD8 T cells in ankylosing spondylitis. Study-level points and caveats: A motif in TCR beta, a set of about 8 highly homologous variants, appeared characteristic of ankylosing spondylitis blood. The authors reported significant enrichment of disease-linked clones in matched ankylosing spondylitis synovial fluid.

From the 5' RACE reads, TCRdb called clonotypes with MiXCR, one entry per CDR3 protein. Among hundreds of thousands of distinct CDR3 sequences listed, 18% were seen once. The germline V gene has CDR1 SGHRS and CDR2 YFSETQ. The CDR3 is 14 amino acids. The V segment lost 4 bases and the J segment 7 bases; nucleotides outside the gene matches: 7. This receptor was identified in a male donor with ankylosing spondylitis. The J gene is TRBJ2-7, the V gene TRBV5-1; the match to TRBD2 covers 11 bases. Sequencing was performed on blood, either unsorted or a sorted T cell fraction (not recorded which). CDR3 protein: CASSVVLAGDEQYF. In DNA, the CDR3 is TGCGCCAGCAGCGTCGTACTAGCGGGAGATGAGCAGTACTTC.